This T cell receptor beta chain appears in the sequencing data of a study of blood T cell repertoires in COVID-19. The junction had 10 bases not matched to a gene; V was cut back by 4 bases and J by 5 bases. Per the germline V gene, CDR1 is SGHTA and CDR2 is FQGNSA. The CDR3 totals 15 residues. Only in-frame clones appear in the TCRdb table, and some are missing; sequencing was by immunoSEQ multiplex PCR. Of 150,000 to 200,000 clones in the sample, about 80% are singletons; the top ten hold roughly 8%. Sample: peripheral blood. The chain combines TRBV7-2 with TRBJ1-2; 7 positions match TRBD1. The TCR originated in a man aged 60 to 69 with acute or convalescent COVID-19. The DNA of the CDR3 is TGTGCCAGCAGCTCCCGACAGGGAACCGTATATGGCTACACCTTC. It is translated as CASSSRQGTVYGYTF. The entire variable domain, with the rest obtained from reference TRBV7-2 and TRBJ1-2, is as follows: GAGVSQSPSNKVTEKGKDVELRCDPISGHTALYWYRQSLGQGLEFLIYFQGNSAPDKSGLPSDRFSAERTGGSVSTLTIQRTQQEDSAVYLCASSSRQGTVYGYTFGSGTRLTVV.